This TCR beta chain was sequenced in a study of blood T cells in healthy people across ages. About the study: About one barcoded beta molecule per two T cells was captured by template switching. Points from the study as a whole: The study regarded diversity estimates from one million T cells as underestimates.

This CDR3 comprises 13 residues. Germline V lookup: CDR1 SEHNR, CDR2 FQNEAQ (reference sequence). Together with a sample-barcoded 5' primer, a J-beta primer mix was included in a second PCR lasting about 7 to 11 cycles. MiXCR, applied by TCRdb to the 5' RACE reads, yields one record per CDR3 protein. This table has about 640,000 distinct CDR3 sequences, roughly 53% appearing once. About this clonotype: Its cognate antigen is unknown. The germline gene is not matched at one end of the junction; a read error may be the cause.

This receptor was identified in a man aged 55 to 70 in good health. The chain is built from TRBV7-9 and TRBJ1-6; D is unclear. Sample: blood. Written as DNA, the CDR3 is TGTGCCAGCAGCGTAGCAGGTCGTTCACCCCTCCACTTT. It is translated as CASSVAGRSPLHF.